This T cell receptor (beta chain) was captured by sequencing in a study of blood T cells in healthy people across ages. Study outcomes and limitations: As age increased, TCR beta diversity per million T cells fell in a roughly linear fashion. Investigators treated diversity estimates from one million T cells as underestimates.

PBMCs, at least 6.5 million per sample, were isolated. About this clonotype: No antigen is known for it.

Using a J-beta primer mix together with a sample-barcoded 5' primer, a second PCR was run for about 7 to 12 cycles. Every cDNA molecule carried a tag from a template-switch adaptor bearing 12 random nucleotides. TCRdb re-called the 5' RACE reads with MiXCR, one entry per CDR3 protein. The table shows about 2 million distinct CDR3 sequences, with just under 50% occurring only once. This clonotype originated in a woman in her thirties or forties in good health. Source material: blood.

The CDR3: CASSQELPGPPHPQYF. The CDR3 nucleotides read TGCGCCAGCAGCCAAGAGCTGCCGGGACCTCCGCACCCGCAGTATTTT. The chain is built from TRBV4-3 and TRBJ2-3; D may match TRBD1 or TRBD2 (5 bases each). CDR1 is LGHNA and CDR2 is YSLEER in the germline V gene. Trimming left V 0 bases short and J 10 bases short, with 20 bases between. This CDR3 contains 16 residues.